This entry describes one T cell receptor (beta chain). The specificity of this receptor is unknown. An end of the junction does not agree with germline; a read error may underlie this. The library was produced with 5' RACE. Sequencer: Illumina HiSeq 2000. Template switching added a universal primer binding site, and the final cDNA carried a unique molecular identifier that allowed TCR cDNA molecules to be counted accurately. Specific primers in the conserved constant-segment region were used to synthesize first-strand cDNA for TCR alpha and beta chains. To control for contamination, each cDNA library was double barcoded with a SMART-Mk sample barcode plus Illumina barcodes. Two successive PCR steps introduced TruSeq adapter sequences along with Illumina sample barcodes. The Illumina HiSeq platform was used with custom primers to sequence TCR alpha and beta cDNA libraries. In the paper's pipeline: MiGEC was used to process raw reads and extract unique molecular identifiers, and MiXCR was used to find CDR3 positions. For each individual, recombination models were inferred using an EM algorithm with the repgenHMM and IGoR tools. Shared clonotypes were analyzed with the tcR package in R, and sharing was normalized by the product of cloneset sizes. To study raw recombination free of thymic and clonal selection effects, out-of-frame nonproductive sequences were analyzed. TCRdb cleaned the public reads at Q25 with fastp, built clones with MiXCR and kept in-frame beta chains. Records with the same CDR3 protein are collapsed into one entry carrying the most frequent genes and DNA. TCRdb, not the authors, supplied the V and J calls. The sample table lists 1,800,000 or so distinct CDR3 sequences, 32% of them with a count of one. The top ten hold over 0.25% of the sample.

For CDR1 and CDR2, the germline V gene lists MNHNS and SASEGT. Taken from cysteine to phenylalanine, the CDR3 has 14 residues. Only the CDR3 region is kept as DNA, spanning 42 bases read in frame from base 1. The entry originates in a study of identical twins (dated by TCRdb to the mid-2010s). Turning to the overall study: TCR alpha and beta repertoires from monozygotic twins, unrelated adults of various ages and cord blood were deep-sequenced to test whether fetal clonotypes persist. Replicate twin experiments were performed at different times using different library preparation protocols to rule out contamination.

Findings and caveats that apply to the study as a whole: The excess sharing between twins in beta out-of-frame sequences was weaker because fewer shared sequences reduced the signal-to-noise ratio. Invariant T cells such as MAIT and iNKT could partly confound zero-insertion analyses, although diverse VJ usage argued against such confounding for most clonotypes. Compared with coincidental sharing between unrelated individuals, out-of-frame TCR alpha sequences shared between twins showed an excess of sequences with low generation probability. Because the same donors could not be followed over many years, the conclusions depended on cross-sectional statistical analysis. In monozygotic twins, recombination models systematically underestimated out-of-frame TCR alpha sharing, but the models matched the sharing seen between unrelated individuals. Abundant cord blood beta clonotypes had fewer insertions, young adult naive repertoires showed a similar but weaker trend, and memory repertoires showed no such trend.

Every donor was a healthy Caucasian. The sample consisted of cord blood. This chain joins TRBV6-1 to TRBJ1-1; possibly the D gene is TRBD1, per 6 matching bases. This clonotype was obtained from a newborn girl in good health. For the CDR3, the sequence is CASRTPYREIEVFF. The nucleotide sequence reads TGTGCCAGCAGGACCCCTTACAGGGAGATTGAAGTTTTCTTT.